Presented here are 31 T cell receptor beta chains from one specimen sequenced in a study of T cell changes during pregnancy in multiple sclerosis. TCRdb keeps only in-frame clones here, not all; method: immunoSEQ multiplex PCR. This table holds some 67,000 clones, around 92% found once. Sample: peripheral blood, taken after pregnancy. The receptors were gathered from a female donor with multiple sclerosis, enrolled in a pregnancy study.

V and J are TRBV6-5 and TRBJ2-3; 13 positions agree with TRBD2. In germline, CDR1 is MNHEY, CDR2 SVGAGI. This CDR3 is built from 16 residues. The V and J ends lost 4 bases and 5 bases, in that order; junction bases with no gene match: 6. CDR3 residues: CASSSLAGGQRDTQYF. CDR3 nucleotide sequence: TGTGCCAGCAGTTCACTAGCGGGAGGGCAAAGAGATACGCAGTATTTT.

This clone has only one observation. The chain carries TRBV18 and TRBJ2-1; D possibly corresponds to TRBD1 (5 bases). Germline values: CDR1 KGHSH, CDR2 LQKENI. V dropped 3 bases and J dropped 7 bases, with 10 bases sitting between them. CDR3 size: 13 residues. The CDR3: CASSPWTRNEQFF. CDR3 coding DNA: TGTGCCAGCTCACCTTGGACACGGAATGAGCAGTTCTTC.

The chain is built from TRBV4-1 and TRBJ1-4; 10 bases agree with TRBD1. The CDR3 extends over 16 amino acids. Losses at the gene ends were 1 base for V and 8 bases for J; bases not matched to a gene: 7. Per germline, CDR1 MGHRA and CDR2 YSYEKL. CDR3 sequence reads: CASSQGPGQGREKLFF. CDR3 nucleotide sequence: TGCGCCAGCAGCCAAGGACCGGGACAGGGGAGAGAAAAACTGTTTTTT.

This clone was seen a few times. The CDR3 bases are TGTGCCAGCACGAGACTAGCGGGAGAGGGAGAGACCCAGTACTTC. Translation: CASTRLAGEGETQYF. J is TRBJ2-5 and V is TRBV6-1; 12 positions match TRBD2. The CDR3 runs 15 residues. The germline CDR1 and CDR2 sequences are MNHNS and SASEGT. V lost 7 bases, J lost 4 bases, and 7 bases stayed unmatched.

The chain recombines TRBV4-2 with TRBJ2-3, with a tentative D call TRBD1 (6 bases). Germline V gene lookup returns CDR1 LGHNA and CDR2 YNFKEQ. The CDR3 runs to 13 residues. V was pared by 4 bases and J by 1 base, with 6 bases between. DNA for the CDR3: TGTGCCAGCAGCCGACAGGGCACAGATACGCAGTATTTT. Translating it yields CASSRQGTDTQYF.

The chain is built from TRBV7-5 and TRBJ2-5; TRBD1 is the table's D call, not checked against the DNA. TRBV7-5 is classified as a pseudogene. This CDR3 is 17 amino acids long. CDR3 sequence reads: CARSLISGVGREETQYF. The CDR3 DNA follows: TGTGCCAGAAGCTTAATTTCTGGGGTGGGCAGGGAAGAGACCCAGTACTTC.

J is TRBJ2-3 and V is TRBV7-3, with D possibly being TRBD1 (6 bases). The CDR3 contains 17 residues. The V gene lost 5 bases and the J gene lost 4 bases, with 22 bases spanning the gap. Germline-derived CDR1 and CDR2 are SGHTA and FQGTGA. CDR3 sequence reads: CASSLSTGGFRSDTQYF. CDR3 in DNA: TGTGCCAGCAGCCTCTCTACTGGGGGCTTTCGCTCAGATACGCAGTATTTT. The full variable domain, its missing parts supplied by reference TRBV7-3 and TRBJ2-3, is GAGVSQTPSNKVTEKGKYVELRCDPISGHTALYWYRQSLGQGPEFLIYFQGTGAADDSGLPNDRFFAVRPEGSVSTLKIQRTERGDSAVYLCASSLSTGGFRSDTQYFGPGTRLTVL.

This chain links TRBV7-2 with TRBJ2-4; 7 bases map to TRBD2. CDR1 is SGHTA, CDR2 FQGNSA, per germline. The CDR3 is 13 amino acids. V lost 6 bases to trimming and J lost 8 bases; unmatched junction nucleotides: 7. The CDR3: CASSWAGGDIQYF. The CDR3, as DNA: TGTGCCAGCAGTTGGGCTGGGGGGGACATTCAGTACTTC.

The CDR3 spells CASSERSLAPYNEQFF. In nucleotides, the CDR3 is TGTGCCAGCAGTGAAAGGTCCCTAGCTCCCTACAATGAGCAGTTCTTC. V usage is TRBV6-4 and J usage is TRBJ2-1; TRBD2 might be the D (5 bases). The germline V and J ends were trimmed by 3 bases and 2 bases, with 14 bases remaining between them. CDR1 is MRHNA, CDR2 SNTAGT, per germline. The CDR3 covers 16 residues.

In its sample, this clone was seen once. V gene TRBV28 combines with J gene TRBJ1-4, with 7 bases fitting TRBD1. The CDR3 spans 16 residues. V shed 1 base, J shed 2 bases, and the junction held 4 bases outside the gene matches. CDR1 and CDR2 (germline): MDHEN, SYDVKM. CDR3 bases: TGTGCCAGCAGTTTATTCAAACAGGGGACTAATGAAAAACTGTTTTTT. Protein: CASSLFKQGTNEKLFF.

The chain is built from TRBV7-6 and TRBJ2-1; D might be TRBD1 (5 bases). Per the germline V gene, CDR1 is SGHVS and CDR2 is FNYEAQ. The CDR3 extends over 14 amino acids. V dropped 6 bases and J dropped 0 bases, with 9 bases sitting between them. Written as DNA, the CDR3 is TGTGCCAGCAGAGGCGACAGCTCCTACAATGAGCAGTTCTTC. Its translation is CASRGDSSYNEQFF. The whole variable domain, filled in from reference TRBV7-6 and TRBJ2-1, reads GAGVSQSPRYKVTKRGQDVALRCDPISGHVSLYWYRQALGQGPEFLTYFNYEAQQDKSGLPNDRFSAERPEGSISTLTIQRTEQRDSAMYRCASRGDSSYNEQFFGPGTRLTVL.

By share, this clone ranks as medium-sized (0.01 to 0.1%). V gene TRBV4-1 combines with J gene TRBJ2-5; TRBD2 might be the D (5 bases). Trimming left V 1 base short and J 2 bases short, with 8 bases between. The CDR3 has 14 residues. Germline V lookup: CDR1 MGHRA, CDR2 YSYEKL. The CDR3 here is CASSQAGTQETQYF. CDR3 nucleotide sequence: TGCGCCAGCAGCCAAGCGGGAACACAAGAGACCCAGTACTTC.

The V call is TRBV5-6, the J call TRBJ2-1; perhaps TRBD2 as D (6 bases). The V and J ends lost 6 bases and 4 bases respectively, with 11 bases between them. The CDR3 sequence is 13 residues long. Germline loops: CDR1 SGHDT, CDR2 YYEEEE. The CDR3 loop reads CASTRDLYNEQFF. DNA for the CDR3: TGTGCCAGCACCCGGGACTTATACAATGAGCAGTTCTTC.

J is TRBJ2-7 and V is TRBV7-2; TRBD2 aligns across 9 bases. The CDR3 consists of 13 residues. Unmatched junction bases numbered 4, after V lost 7 bases and J lost 3 bases. Germline V gene sequence: CDR1 SGHTA, CDR2 FQGNSA. CDR3 sequence (DNA): TGTGCCAGCACCGATAGCGGGAGCTACGAGCAGTACTTC. Translation: CASTDSGSYEQYF.

This clone was seen just once. Written as DNA, the CDR3 is TGTGCCAGCGCTAGCGGGCAAACAGATACGCAGTATTTT. It yields the protein CASASGQTDTQYF. The chain couples TRBV2 to TRBJ2-3; 8 bases align to TRBD2. This CDR3 is 13 amino acids long. V trimming: 8 bases; J trimming: 3 bases; junction bases outside the gene matches: 4. Germline V CDR1 and CDR2: SNHLY, FYNNEI.

The gene calls are TRBV27 and TRBJ2-7; TRBD2 matches 11 bases. CDR3 length: 16 amino acids. Germline V gene data show CDR1 as MNHEY and CDR2 as SMNVEV (reference sequence). J gave up 3 bases and V 5 bases, and 9 bases lay outside the gene matches. CDR3 in amino acids: CASSPGPGLADYEQYF. As DNA, the CDR3 is TGTGCCAGCAGTCCAGGGCCGGGACTAGCGGACTACGAGCAGTACTTC.

The chain carries TRBV4-1 and TRBJ2-1; TRBD2 aligns across 10 bases. The CDR3 has 16 amino acids. Looked up from germline, CDR1 is MGHRA and CDR2 is YSYEKL. The ends lost 4 bases at V and 0 bases at J; junction bases unmatched: 3. In nucleotides, the CDR3 is TGCGCCAGCAGCCCGAGGACTAGCGGCTCCTACAATGAGCAGTTCTTC. Encoded protein: CASSPRTSGSYNEQFF.

J is TRBJ2-7 and V is TRBV28; D is perhaps TRBD1 (5 bases). V lost 10 bases and J lost 2, with 15 bases in between. CDR3 length equals 13 residues. The germline V gene encodes CDR1 MDHEN and CDR2 SYDVKM. The CDR3 nucleotides read TGTGCCACCACAGCAGGGCCCACCTACGAGCAGTACTTC. This gives the protein CATTAGPTYEQYF.

The rearrangement links TRBV7-9 to TRBJ1-5; TRBD1 is a possible D gene (5 bases). The germline gives CDR1 SEHNR, CDR2 FQNEAQ (reference sequence). The V and J ends lost 2 bases and 5 bases respectively, with 7 bases between them. The CDR3 covers 13 residues. DNA of the CDR3: TGTGCCAGCAGCTTATCGGGGGATCAGCCCCAGCATTTT. Amino acid sequence: CASSLSGDQPQHF.

The gene calls are TRBV6-5 and TRBJ2-7; tentative D call: TRBD1 (5 bases). With 0 bases removed from V and 4 bases from J, the gap between germline ends came to 13 bases. CDR1 and CDR2 from the germline V gene are MNHEY and SVGAGI. The CDR3 runs to 15 residues. The CDR3 nucleotides are TGTGCCAGCAGTTACTCGTATCCTCCAGGGTACGAGCAGTACTTC. Its protein is CASSYSYPPGYEQYF.

The chain combines TRBV6-5 with TRBJ1-2; tentative D call: TRBD1 (6 bases). Trimming cost V 6 bases and J 1 base, with 9 bases left between them. CDR1 MNHEY and CDR2 SVGAGI come from the germline V gene. The length of the CDR3 is 13 residues. The CDR3: CASRGGINYGYTF. The CDR3 DNA follows: TGTGCCAGCAGAGGGGGAATTAACTATGGCTACACCTTC.

This chain connects TRBV2 to TRBJ2-7; TRBD2 matches 7 bases. Germline values: CDR1 SNHLY, CDR2 FYNNEI. The V segment lost 8 bases and the J segment 2 bases; nucleotides outside the gene matches: 6. There are 13 residues in the CDR3. This chain's CDR3 is CASGSGITYEQYF. The DNA of the CDR3 is TGTGCCAGCGGGAGCGGGATAACCTACGAGCAGTACTTC.

The chain carries TRBV27 and TRBJ2-5; D perhaps matches TRBD1 (6 bases). CDR1 and CDR2 (germline): MNHEY, SMNVEV (reference sequence). This CDR3 is 12 amino acids long. Between the trimmed V and J ends, which lost 5 bases and 5 bases, there was a span of 9 bases. The CDR3, as DNA: TGTGCCAGCAGTACAGGGTTGGAGACCCAGTACTTC. As protein: CASSTGLETQYF.

The chain combines TRBV7-2 with TRBJ2-3; 10 bases match TRBD1. The CDR3 sequence is 14 residues long. V dropped 5 bases and J dropped 6; count of bases not matched to a gene: 5. The germline V gene has CDR1 SGHTA and CDR2 FQGNSA. The CDR3 reads CASSTGQGHDTQYF. DNA for the CDR3: TGTGCCAGCAGCACGGGACAGGGGCACGATACGCAGTATTTT.

The chain uses TRBV11-1 and TRBJ2-7; D is unresolved. Germline-derived CDR1 and CDR2 are SGHAT and FQDESV (reference sequence). V was cut by 3 bases and J by 2 bases, with 8 bases left in between. CDR3 length: 13 residues. This CDR3 reads CASSLRFTYEQYF. CDR3 DNA sequence: TGTGCCAGCAGCTTGAGGTTTACCTACGAGCAGTACTTC.

The CDR3 sequence is CASSRGEGYNEQFF. CDR3 sequence (DNA): TGTGCCAGTAGTCGGGGGGAGGGATACAATGAGCAGTTCTTC. This chain links TRBV19 with TRBJ2-1; 7 bases agree with TRBD2. The V gene end was trimmed by 5 bases and the J gene end by 4 bases; junction bases not matched to a gene: 5. Germline-derived CDR1 and CDR2 are LNHDA and SQIVND (reference sequence). The CDR3 consists of 14 residues.

The chain couples TRBV7-9 to TRBJ1-1, with D possibly matching TRBD1 (6 bases). V was pared by 4 bases and J by 8 bases, with 11 bases between. The CDR3 has 12 residues. CDR1 SEHNR and CDR2 FQNEAQ come from the germline V gene (reference sequence). CDR3 in DNA: TGTGCCAGCAGCTCCGGTGGACAGGAAGCTTTCTTT. Its translation: CASSSGGQEAFF.

The chain carries TRBV21-1 and TRBJ2-5; the table's D call, TRBD1, has no DNA check behind it. TRBV21-1 is a pseudogene. The CDR3 length is 17 residues. The chain's CDR3 is CASRSRVPGQPQETQYF. CDR3 coding DNA: TGTGCCAGCAGGTCAAGGGTTCCGGGACAGCCACAAGAGACCCAGTACTTC.

CDR3 DNA sequence: TGTGCCAGTAGTACTAACCCGGACAGCCAAGAGACCCAGTACTTC. It specifies CASSTNPDSQETQYF. The chain has TRBV19 and TRBJ2-5; weak D call: TRBD1 (6 bases). Trimming cost V 4 bases and J 1 base, with 13 bases left between them. Germline V gives CDR1 LNHDA, CDR2 SQIVND (reference sequence). The CDR3 sequence is 15 residues long.

This chain connects TRBV2 to TRBJ1-1; 9 bases are a match to TRBD1. CDR1 is SNHLY and CDR2 is FYNNEI in the germline V gene. The CDR3 has 16 residues. V was clipped by 5 bases and J by 3 bases; unmatched bases: 10. The CDR3 sequence: CASSRDRVREYTEAFF. As DNA, the CDR3 is TGTGCCAGCAGTAGGGACAGGGTGAGGGAGTACACTGAAGCTTTCTTT.

V usage is TRBV2 and J usage is TRBJ2-1; TRBD1 matches 7 bases. The CDR3 consists of 15 residues. Germline trimming cut 6 bases from V and 0 bases from J; bases unmatched to any gene: 5. Per the germline V gene, CDR1 is SNHLY and CDR2 is FYNNEI. CDR3 loop: CASRQGPSSYNEQFF. CDR3 sequence (DNA): TGTGCCAGCAGACAGGGGCCTAGCTCCTACAATGAGCAGTTCTTC.